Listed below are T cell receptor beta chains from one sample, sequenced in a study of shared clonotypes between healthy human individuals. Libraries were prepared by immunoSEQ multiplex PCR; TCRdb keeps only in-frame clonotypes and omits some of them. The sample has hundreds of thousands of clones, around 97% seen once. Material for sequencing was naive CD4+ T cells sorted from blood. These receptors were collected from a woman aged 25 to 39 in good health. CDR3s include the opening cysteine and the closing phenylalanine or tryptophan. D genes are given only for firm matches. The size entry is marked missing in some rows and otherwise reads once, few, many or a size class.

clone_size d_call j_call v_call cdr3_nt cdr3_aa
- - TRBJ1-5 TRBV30 TGTGCCTGGAGTCACGGGACCGGCAATCAGCCCCAGCATTTT CAWSHGTGNQPQHF
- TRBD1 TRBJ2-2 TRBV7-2 TGTGCCAGCAGGACAGGGTCGCAGGACACCGGGGAGCTGTTTTTT CASRTGSQDTGELFF
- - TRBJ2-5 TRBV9 TGTGCCAGCAGCGGACATCAAGAGACCCAGTACTTC CASSGHQETQYF
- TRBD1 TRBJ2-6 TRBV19 TGTGCCAGTAGTAAAACAGGGGCTGGGGCCAACGTCCTGACTTTC CASSKTGAGANVLTF
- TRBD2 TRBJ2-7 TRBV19 TGTGCCAGTACCACGGGGGAGGGATTGGGCTACGAGCAGTACTTC CASTTGEGLGYEQYF
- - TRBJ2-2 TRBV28 TGTGCCAGCAGCGGGAGTAGGGCCGGGGAGCTGTTTTTT CASSGSRAGELFF
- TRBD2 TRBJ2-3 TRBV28 TGTGCCACCTTGGGGGGGACCTCCACAGATACGCAGTATTTT CATLGGTSTDTQYF
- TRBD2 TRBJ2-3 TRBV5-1 TGCGCCAGCAGCCCGGAAGCGGGAACGGATACGCAGTATTTT CASSPEAGTDTQYF
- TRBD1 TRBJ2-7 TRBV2 TGTGCAAGCAGGGACAGGGGCCCCCTCGAGCAGTACTTC CASRDRGPLEQYF
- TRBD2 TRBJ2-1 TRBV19 TGTGCCAGTAGTATTCTGGCGGGAGGGCCTCGATATGAGCAGTTCTTC CASSILAGGPRYEQFF
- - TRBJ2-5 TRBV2 TGTGCCAGCAGTGAAAGAATGCCTGGGGACTTC CASSERMPGDF
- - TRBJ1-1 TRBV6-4 TGTGCCAGCAGTGCGGGCCCCTTAGGAGGCACTGAAGCTTTCTTT CASSAGPLGGTEAFF
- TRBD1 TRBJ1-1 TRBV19 TGTGCCAGTAGCCGGGGGGACAGCGCAGGCACTGAAGCTTTCTTT CASSRGDSAGTEAFF
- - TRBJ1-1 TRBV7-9 TGTGCCAGCAGCCTATCGGGGGCCACGGCCCTGGGCACTGAAGCTTTCTTT CASSLSGATALGTEAFF
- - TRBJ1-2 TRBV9 TGTGCCAGCAGCGCTTTAACCACAGGGACTAACTATGGCTACACCTTC CASSALTTGTNYGYTF
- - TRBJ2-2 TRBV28 TGTGCCAGCAGTTTACACGGGAGTAAAACCGGGGAGCTGTTTTTT CASSLHGSKTGELFF
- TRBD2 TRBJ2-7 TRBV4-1 TGCGCCAGCAGCCAAAGCCGGACTAGCGGGATAATCGAGCAGTACTTC CASSQSRTSGIIEQYF
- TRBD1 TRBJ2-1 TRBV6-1 TGTGCCAGCAGGGGTGACAGGGGCTACAATGAGCAGTTCTTC CASRGDRGYNEQFF
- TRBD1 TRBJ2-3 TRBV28 TGTGCCAGCCGACAGGGGACTAGCACAGATACGCAGTATTTT CASRQGTSTDTQYF
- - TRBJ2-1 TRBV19 TGTGCCAGTAGTATAGAGCGGGGCAATGAGCAGTTCTTC CASSIERGNEQFF
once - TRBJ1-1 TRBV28 TGTGCCAGCAGTTTAACGCCAGGGCCTTTCTTT CASSLTPGPFF
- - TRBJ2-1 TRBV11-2 TGTGCCAGCAGCACCCGACCCGACAATGAGCAGTTCTTC CASSTRPDNEQFF
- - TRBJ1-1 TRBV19 TGTGCCAGTAGTATCGGCTGGAACACTGAAGCTTTCTTT CASSIGWNTEAFF
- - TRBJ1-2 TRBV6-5 TGTGCCAGCGGGGAGGACCTCAACTATGGCTACACCTTC CASGEDLNYGYTF
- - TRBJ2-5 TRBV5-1 TGCGCCAGCAGCTTGGACGAGGGGACACTGACCCAGTACTTC CASSLDEGTLTQYF
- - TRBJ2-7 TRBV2 TGTGCCAGCAGTGCACCAACATGGAAAAACACCTACGAGCAGTACTTC CASSAPTWKNTYEQYF
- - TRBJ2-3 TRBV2 TGTGCCAGCAATGTAAACTTAGCAAGAGATACGCAGTATTTT CASNVNLARDTQYF
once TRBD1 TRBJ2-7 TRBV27 TGTGCCAGCAGAGGGACAGGGGGAAATCACGAGCAGTACTTC CASRGTGGNHEQYF
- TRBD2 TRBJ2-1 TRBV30 TGTGCCTGGAGCAGAGGACTAGCGGTTTTTCCCTTCTTC CAWSRGLAVFPFF
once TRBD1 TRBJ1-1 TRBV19 TGTGCCAGTAGAACGGGACAGGGTGACACTGAAGCTTTCTTT CASRTGQGDTEAFF
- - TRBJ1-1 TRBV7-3 TGTGCCAGCAGCTTAAGTGGAGGCGACACTGAAGCTTTCTTT CASSLSGGDTEAFF
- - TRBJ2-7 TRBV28 TGTGCCAGCAGTTGGCAGGCGACGGGGTTCGAGCAGTACTTC CASSWQATGFEQYF
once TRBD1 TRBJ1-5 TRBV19 TGTGCCGGTGCGACAGGGGGCGGGAATCAGCCCCAGCATTTT CAGATGGGNQPQHF
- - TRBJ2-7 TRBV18 TGTGCCAGCTCACCGGGGACTCGGAGGCCCTACGAGCAGTACTTC CASSPGTRRPYEQYF
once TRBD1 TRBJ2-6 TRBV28 TGTGCCAGCAGACGACAGGGGGCTGGTGGGGCCAACGTCCTGACTTTC CASRRQGAGGANVLTF
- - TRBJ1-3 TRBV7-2 TGTGCCAGCAGCTTGGGATGGGCTGGAAACACCATATATTTT CASSLGWAGNTIYF
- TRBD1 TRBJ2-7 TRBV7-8 TGTGCCAGCAGCTCCCGGGACAGGATCTACGAGCAGTACTTC CASSSRDRIYEQYF
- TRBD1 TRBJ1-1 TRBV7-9 TGTGCCAGCAGCTTAGGCACAGGGGGAAACACTGAAGCTTTCTTT CASSLGTGGNTEAFF
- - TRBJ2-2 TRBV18 TGTGCCAGCTCACGCGGACAGCACAGCACCGGGGAGCTGTTTTTT CASSRGQHSTGELFF